The entry below gives a single TCR beta chain sequence along with its context. Its antigen is still unknown. This entry is derived from a study of T cells in localized non-small cell lung cancer. CDR3 length: 14 residues. Germline lookup yields CDR1 SGHNT and CDR2 YYREEE (reference sequence). Trimming removed 3 bases from V and 1 base from J; junction bases left unmatched: 3. Regarding the study as a whole: Uninvolved adjacent lung showed the highest T cell clonality, exceeding tumor. Adjacent lung exhibited a median of approximately 59 among the 100 most abundant tumor clones. One tumor region alone was sequenced, and heterogeneity therefore remains possible.

Generated by immunoSEQ multiplex PCR, the TCRdb table keeps only in-frame clones and is missing some. Altogether around 30,000 clones are present, 91% being singletons, with the ten largest covering approximately 5%. The receptor was isolated from a man aged 35 to 69 with stage II lung adenocarcinoma. Specimen: PBMCs, collected before any cancer treatment. This sequence joins TRBV5-4 and TRBJ1-1, with 7 bases aligning to TRBD1. DNA for the CDR3: TGTGCCAGCAGCTGGGGACAGTCGAACACTGAAGCTTTCTTT. Translating it yields CASSWGQSNTEAFF.